The rows below give T cell receptor beta chains drawn from one sample of a study of a mutant IDH1 vaccine in newly diagnosed glioma. Profiled with immunoSEQ multiplex PCR; TCRdb holds only in-frame clones, not every one. This sample has 58,000 or so clones, with less than 90% found just once. These TCRs' antigens remain unknown. Here the sequenced sample was PBMCs, taken from a glioma patient whose treatment included an IDH1 peptide vaccine. These receptor sequences come from a woman aged 50 to 65 with glioma. Each CDR3 is given with its conserved first and last residue. Each record gives: CDR3 protein, V gene, J gene.

cdr3_aa: CASSRSGASGYTF
v_call: TRBV28
j_call: TRBJ1-2

cdr3_aa: CAWSGRETQYF
v_call: TRBV30
j_call: TRBJ2-5

cdr3_aa: CAISEWGKNTEAFF
v_call: TRBV10-3
j_call: TRBJ1-1

cdr3_aa: CAIKPVWGLNTGELFF
v_call: TRBV10-3
j_call: TRBJ2-2

cdr3_aa: CTSSQGTSGGNEQYF
v_call: TRBV1
j_call: TRBJ2-7

cdr3_aa: CASSIRTAGYGYTF
v_call: TRBV5-1
j_call: TRBJ1-2

cdr3_aa: CASIGGTGNTIYF
v_call: TRBV6-1
j_call: TRBJ1-3

cdr3_aa: CASSLGLWGSEQYF
v_call: TRBV13
j_call: TRBJ2-7

cdr3_aa: CSSPGGDTQYF
v_call: TRBV29-1
j_call: TRBJ2-3

cdr3_aa: CASSTGGPGANVLTF
v_call: TRBV5-4
j_call: TRBJ2-6

cdr3_aa: CASSIGVGTGELFF
v_call: TRBV19
j_call: TRBJ2-2

cdr3_aa: CASSLSPGLNEKLFF
v_call: TRBV5-4
j_call: TRBJ1-4

cdr3_aa: CAWSRGGPGEQYF
v_call: TRBV30
j_call: TRBJ2-7

cdr3_aa: CASSQGVGYTF
v_call: TRBV6-5
j_call: TRBJ1-2

cdr3_aa: CASDSGDFINEQFF
v_call: TRBV6-1
j_call: TRBJ2-1

cdr3_aa: CAWSPTREAFF
v_call: TRBV30
j_call: TRBJ1-1

cdr3_aa: CASSYSGSLYGYTF
v_call: TRBV6-5
j_call: TRBJ1-2

cdr3_aa: CASSLKGRGQAFF
v_call: TRBV7-3
j_call: TRBJ1-1

cdr3_aa: CASSLAVRREDEQFF
v_call: TRBV5-6
j_call: TRBJ2-1

cdr3_aa: CASSLWEGNTIYF
v_call: TRBV28
j_call: TRBJ1-3

cdr3_aa: CSEVGQKNTEAFF
v_call: TRBV29-1
j_call: TRBJ1-1

cdr3_aa: CASSEALFYF
v_call: TRBV6-1
j_call: TRBJ2-7

cdr3_aa: CASSEFFSGNEQFF
v_call: TRBV25-1
j_call: TRBJ2-1

cdr3_aa: CASSLAPGGHDEQYF
v_call: TRBV11-3
j_call: TRBJ2-7